Shown below are 13 T cell receptor beta chains from a single sample sequenced in a study of T cells in tuberculosis. Generated by immunoSEQ multiplex PCR, the TCRdb table keeps only in-frame clones and is missing some. The sample includes about 23,000 clones, 95% to 96% of them seen just once. The sequencing input was PBMCs. The source is a donor aged 10 to 29 with latent tuberculosis or without tuberculosis infection.

The V and J genes are TRBV11-3 and TRBJ2-2; 7 nucleotides line up with TRBD1. Germline-derived CDR1 and CDR2 are SGHNT and YENEEA. The CDR3 has 14 residues. V trimming: 3 bases; J trimming: 4 bases; junction bases outside the gene matches: 2. The CDR3 loop is CASSLTGSTGELFF. The CDR3 DNA follows: TGTGCCAGCAGCTTGACAGGGAGCACCGGGGAGCTGTTTTTT.

V usage is TRBV4-2 and J usage is TRBJ1-2; possible D gene TRBD1, 5 bases. The germline gives CDR1 LGHNA, CDR2 YNFKEQ. The ends were cut back, 3 bases at V and 2 bases at J, with 13 bases in the middle. CDR3 length: 15 residues. CDR3 region: CASSHPTENNYGYTF. Written as DNA, the CDR3 is TGTGCCAGCAGCCACCCGACAGAAAACAACTATGGCTACACCTTC.

CDR3 coding DNA: TGTGCCAGCTCACCTCTGGGACTAGCGGGGGCCACGAGCTCCTACAATGAGCAGTTCTTC. It encodes CASSPLGLAGATSSYNEQFF. This sequence joins TRBV18 and TRBJ2-1, with TRBD2 matching 14 bases. The CDR3 is 20 residues long. Germline V gene data show CDR1 as KGHSH and CDR2 as LQKENI. V trimming: 3 bases; J trimming: 0 bases; junction bases outside the gene matches: 10.

The chain recombines TRBV6-5 with TRBJ1-5; D is uncertain. The CDR3 loop spans 13 amino acids. V dropped 8 bases and J dropped 5 bases, with 13 bases sitting between them. Germline V gene sequence: CDR1 MNHEY, CDR2 SVGAGI. For the CDR3, the DNA is TGTGCCAGCCGTATGAATCGGGATCAGCCCCAGCATTTT. As protein: CASRMNRDQPQHF.

The chain recombines TRBV4-1 with TRBJ1-1, with D perhaps matching TRBD1 (6 bases). CDR3 length: 14 residues. With 6 bases removed from V and 4 bases from J, the gap between germline ends came to 15 bases. Germline V gene data show CDR1 as MGHRA and CDR2 as YSYEKL. Here the CDR3 reads CASRLITGSTEAFF. The CDR3 coding sequence is TGCGCCAGCAGACTAATAACAGGGTCCACTGAAGCTTTCTTT.

This clone has just one count. The V call is TRBV15, the J call TRBJ1-4; TRBD1 matches 10 bases. V trimming: 0 bases; J trimming: 8 bases; junction bases outside the gene matches: 6. The CDR3 spans 16 residues. The germline V gene has CDR1 LNHNV and CDR2 YYDKDF (reference sequence). CDR3 region: CATSRDRTGGREKLFF. The CDR3 DNA reads as TGTGCCACCAGCAGAGACCGGACAGGGGGGCGCGAAAAACTGTTTTTT.

The gene calls are TRBV2 and TRBJ2-7; 7 bases match TRBD1. CDR3 length equals 14 residues. The V segment lost 3 bases and the J segment 3 bases; nucleotides outside the gene matches: 5. Germline loops: CDR1 SNHLY, CDR2 FYNNEI. Here the CDR3 reads CASSEQGQIYEQYF. For the CDR3, the DNA is TGTGCCAGCAGTGAGCAGGGACAGATCTACGAGCAGTACTTC.

V usage is TRBV11-1 and J usage is TRBJ1-1; 10 nucleotides line up with TRBD1. The CDR3 runs 16 residues. Germline V gene lookup returns CDR1 SGHAT and CDR2 FQDESV (reference sequence). Trimming took 5 bases from V and 1 from J; bases not matched to a gene: 7. CDR3 loop: CASSARDRGRNTEAFF. In nucleotides, the CDR3 is TGTGCCAGCAGCGCGAGGGACAGGGGTCGGAACACTGAAGCTTTCTTT.

This rearrangement joins TRBV19 to TRBJ1-1; 8 nucleotides agree with TRBD1. After removal of 3 bases from V and 1 base from J, the junction contained 1 base not matched to a gene. The CDR3 runs 14 residues. CDR1 is LNHDA, CDR2 SQIVND, per germline (reference sequence). The CDR3 nucleotides are TGTGCCAGTAGTATTGGACAGGGGAACACTGAAGCTTTCTTT. Amino acids: CASSIGQGNTEAFF.

The chain links TRBV19 to TRBJ1-1; TRBD1 aligns across 7 bases. The CDR3 contains 13 residues. The V gene's germline CDR1 is LNHDA and CDR2 SQIVND (reference sequence). The J segment lost 0 bases and the V segment lost 10 bases, leaving 5 bases of the junction unmatched. The CDR3 DNA sequence: TGTGCCATACCGGACAGGCTGAACACTGAAGCTTTCTTT. Amino acids: CAIPDRLNTEAFF.

This rearrangement joins TRBV5-1 to TRBJ1-1; 7 nucleotides align to TRBD1. The junction had 3 bases not matched to a gene; V was cut back by 4 bases and J by 0 bases. The germline CDR1 and CDR2 sequences are SGHRS and YFSETQ. The CDR3 covers 14 residues. This chain's CDR3 is CASSPGGMNTEAFF. CDR3 bases: TGCGCCAGCAGCCCAGGGGGTATGAACACTGAAGCTTTCTTT.

The chain links TRBV11-2 to TRBJ2-1, with D perhaps TRBD1 (5 bases). The CDR3 is made up of 15 amino acids. The ends were cut back, 0 bases at V and 2 bases at J, with 8 bases in the middle. The germline V gene encodes CDR1 SGHAT and CDR2 FQNNGV. CDR3 sequence reads: CASSLEVGPYNEQFF. In DNA, the CDR3 is TGTGCCAGCAGCTTAGAGGTGGGGCCCTACAATGAGCAGTTCTTC.

The rearrangement uses TRBV14 and TRBJ2-7, with TRBD1 matching over 7 bases. Germline-derived CDR1 and CDR2 are SGHDN and FVKESK. The CDR3 is 16 residues long. The junction had 10 bases not matched to a gene; V was cut back by 1 base and J by 4 bases. CDR3 nucleotide sequence: TGTGCCAGCAGCCAAGGGCGGGCCAGGGGGAAGTACGAGCAGTACTTC. Its protein product is CASSQGRARGKYEQYF.